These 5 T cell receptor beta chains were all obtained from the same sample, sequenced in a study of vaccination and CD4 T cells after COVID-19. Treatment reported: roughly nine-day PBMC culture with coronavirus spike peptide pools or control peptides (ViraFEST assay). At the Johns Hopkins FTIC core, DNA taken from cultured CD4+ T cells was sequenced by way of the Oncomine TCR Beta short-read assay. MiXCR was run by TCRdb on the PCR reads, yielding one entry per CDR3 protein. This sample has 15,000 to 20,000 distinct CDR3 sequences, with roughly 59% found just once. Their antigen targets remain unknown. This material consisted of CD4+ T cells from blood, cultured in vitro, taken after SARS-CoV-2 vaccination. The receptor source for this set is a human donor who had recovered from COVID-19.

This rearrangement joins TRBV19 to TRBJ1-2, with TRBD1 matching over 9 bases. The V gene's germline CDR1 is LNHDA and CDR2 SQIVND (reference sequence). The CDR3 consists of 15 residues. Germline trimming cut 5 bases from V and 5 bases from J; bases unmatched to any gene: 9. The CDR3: CASSPTGQGRYGYTF. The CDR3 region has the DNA TGTGCCAGTAGTCCTACGGGACAGGGTCGTTATGGCTACACCTTC.

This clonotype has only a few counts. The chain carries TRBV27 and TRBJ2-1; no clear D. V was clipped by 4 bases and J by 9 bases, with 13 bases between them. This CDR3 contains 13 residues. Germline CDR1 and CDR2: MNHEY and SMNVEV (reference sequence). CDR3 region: CASSWAPRGEQFF. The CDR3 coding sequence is TGTGCCAGCAGTTGGGCCCCCCGAGGTGAGCAGTTCTTC.

CDR3 sequence: CASSLSGGGTETQYF. The CDR3 DNA is TGTGCCAGCAGCCTAAGTGGGGGGGGAACGGAGACCCAGTACTTC. The chain employs TRBV28 and TRBJ2-5, with 7 bases aligning to TRBD2. Germline V gene lookup returns CDR1 MDHEN and CDR2 SYDVKM. The CDR3 spans 15 residues. Trimming removed 6 bases from V and 5 bases from J; junction bases left unmatched: 12.

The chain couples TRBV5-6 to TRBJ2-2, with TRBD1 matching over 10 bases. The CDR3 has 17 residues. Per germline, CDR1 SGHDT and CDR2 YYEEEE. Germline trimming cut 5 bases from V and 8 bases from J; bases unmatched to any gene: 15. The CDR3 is CASRKLGTGASEGELFF. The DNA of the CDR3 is TGTGCCAGCAGGAAACTGGGGACAGGGGCATCCGAGGGGGAGCTGTTTTTT.

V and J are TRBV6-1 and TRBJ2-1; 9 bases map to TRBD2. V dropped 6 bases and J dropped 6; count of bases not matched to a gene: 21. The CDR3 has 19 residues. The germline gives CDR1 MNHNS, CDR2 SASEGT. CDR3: CASSGLISLAGEGSNEQFF. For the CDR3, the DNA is TGTGCCAGCAGCGGGTTAATTTCATTAGCGGGAGAAGGAAGCAATGAGCAGTTCTTC.